One sample yielded the 2 T cell receptor beta chains listed below, sequenced in a study of blood T cell repertoires in COVID-19. Repertoires were generated with immunoSEQ multiplex PCR, while TCRdb's copy carries only in-frame clones and drops some. The sample has 250,000 to 300,000 clones; over 80% are singletons. Specimen: peripheral blood. These receptor sequences come from a woman between 50 and 59 years old with COVID-19, enrolled during active disease.

This clone has only one observation. The V call is TRBV7-9, the J call TRBJ2-1, with a weak D call TRBD2 (5 bases). The CDR3 is 14 amino acids. V gave up 3 bases and J gave up 2 bases, with 8 bases separating them. CDR1 and CDR2 (germline): SEHNR, FQNEAQ (reference sequence). In DNA, the CDR3 is TGTGCCAGCAGCTTGAGGGCCACCTACAATGAGCAGTTCTTC. This gives the protein CASSLRATYNEQFF.

The chain is built from TRBV18 and TRBJ1-2; D might be TRBD1 (6 bases). Deletions cut 3 bases from V and 5 bases from J, with 16 bases between. Germline loops: CDR1 KGHSH, CDR2 LQKENI. The CDR3 runs to 15 residues. The CDR3 DNA reads as TGTGCCAGCTCACCCGTGGACAGTCCAGGGTATGGCTACACCTTC. Protein product: CASSPVDSPGYGYTF.